Listed here are 23 T cell receptor beta chains from one sample, sequenced in a study of control samples from healthy donors and cancer patients. Clones were sequenced by immunoSEQ multiplex PCR, and TCRdb holds only the in-frame ones, with some missing. The sample records 200,000 to 250,000 clones, around 94% being singletons. The sample taken for sequencing was blood. The source is a man between 45 and 60 years old in good health.

The chain couples TRBV7-8 to TRBJ2-1, with D perhaps TRBD1 (6 bases). Germline loops: CDR1 SGHVS, CDR2 FQNEAQ. The ends were cut back, 2 bases at V and 9 bases at J, with 11 bases in the middle. The CDR3 covers 13 residues. CDR3 residues: CASSLHREGEQFF. The CDR3, as DNA: TGTGCCAGCAGCTTACACAGGGAAGGTGAGCAGTTCTTC.

CDR3 residues: CASSETDRNQPQHF. The DNA for the CDR3 is TGTGCCAGCAGTGAGACCGACAGGAATCAGCCCCAGCATTTT. The chain has TRBV2 and TRBJ1-5; TRBD1 is a possible D gene (6 bases). Trimming cost V 3 bases and J 4 bases, with 10 bases left between them. The CDR3 covers 14 residues. Per germline, CDR1 SNHLY and CDR2 FYNNEI.

V usage is TRBV7-2 and J usage is TRBJ1-2; D unclear. V lost 5 bases and J lost 2, with 12 bases in between. Germline loops: CDR1 SGHTA, CDR2 FQGNSA. There are 14 residues in the CDR3. This CDR3 is CASSPRVGNYGYTF. CDR3 nucleotides: TGTGCCAGCAGCCCCCGGGTCGGAAACTATGGCTACACCTTC. The whole variable domain, remainder taken from reference TRBV7-2 and TRBJ1-2, is GAGVSQSPSNKVTEKGKDVELRCDPISGHTALYWYRQSLGQGLEFLIYFQGNSAPDKSGLPSDRFSAERTGGSVSTLTIQRTQQEDSAVYLCASSPRVGNYGYTFGSGTRLTVV.

V and J are TRBV14 and TRBJ1-2; maybe TRBD1 (6 bases). The V gene lost 10 bases and the J gene lost 1 base, with 25 bases spanning the gap. CDR3 length: 17 residues. CDR1 and CDR2 (germline): SGHDN, FVKESK. DNA of the CDR3: TGTGCCACCGAAGAGTTCTCCGGGACATTGATTAACTATGGCTACACCTTC. It is translated as CATEEFSGTLINYGYTF.

This clone was recorded a few times. The chain employs TRBV13 and TRBJ1-1; D not certain. Germline values: CDR1 PRHDT, CDR2 FYEKMQ (reference sequence). Between the trimmed V and J ends, which lost 5 bases and 4 bases, there was a span of 14 bases. The CDR3 contains 14 residues. CDR3 in DNA: TGTGCCAGCAGCCCTCGGAGGGCGGGCACTGAAGCTTTCTTT. This codes for CASSPRRAGTEAFF.

This clone was counted once. Compared with germline, one end of the junction differs, possibly owing to a read error. This chain joins TRBV4-1 and TRBJ2-1; TRBD1 is a possible D gene (6 bases). The CDR3 loop spans 11 amino acids. Germline V gene lookup returns CDR1 MGHRA and CDR2 YSYEKL. CDR3 region: CASSLDRYTIF. In DNA form, the CDR3 reads TGCGCCAGCAGCCTCGACAGGTATACGATCTTC.

V gene TRBV11-2 combines with J gene TRBJ2-5, with TRBD2 identical over 10 bases. With V trimmed by 6 bases and J by 4 bases, 11 bases remained unmatched. CDR1 is SGHAT, CDR2 FQNNGV, per germline. The length of the CDR3 is 16 residues. DNA for the CDR3: TGTGCCAGCAGTTCCCCGGGACTAGCGATGCTAGAGACCCAGTACTTC. Its translation: CASSSPGLAMLETQYF.

The V gene is TRBV6-5, the J gene TRBJ2-1, with 15 bases matching TRBD2. Germline CDR1 and CDR2: MNHEY and SVGAGI. The V and J ends lost 4 bases and 9 bases, in that order; junction bases with no gene match: 7. This CDR3 has 16 residues. CDR3 nucleotide sequence: TGTGCCAGCAGTTCGCGGACTAGCGGGGGGGCCGGTGAGCAGTTCTTC. Its translation: CASSSRTSGGAGEQFF.

The chain has TRBV4-1 and TRBJ2-7, with 8 positions matching TRBD1. There are 14 residues in the CDR3. After removal of 3 bases from V and 4 bases from J, the junction contained 5 bases not matched to a gene. Per the germline V gene, CDR1 is MGHRA and CDR2 is YSYEKL. DNA for the CDR3: TGCGCCAGCAGCCAGGGGACAGGTTTGTACGAGCAGTACTTC. Its translation is CASSQGTGLYEQYF.

This rearrangement joins TRBV27 to TRBJ1-2, with D possibly TRBD1 on 5 matching bases. CDR1 and CDR2 (germline): MNHEY, SMNVEV (reference sequence). The germline V and J ends were trimmed by 5 bases and 1 base, with 8 bases remaining between them. The CDR3 extends over 13 amino acids. In DNA form, the CDR3 reads TGTGCCAGCAGTCCCCAGGGTAACTATGGCTACACCTTC. Protein: CASSPQGNYGYTF.

The gene calls are TRBV29-1 and TRBJ2-3, with a tentative D call TRBD2 (5 bases). The ends were cut back, 7 bases at V and 6 bases at J, with 17 bases in the middle. Germline CDR1 SQVTM, CDR2 ANQGSEA. The CDR3 sequence is 13 residues long. The CDR3 sequence: CSAGVQLSDTQYF. CDR3 DNA: TGCAGCGCCGGGGTACAGTTGTCCGATACGCAGTATTTT.

For the CDR3, the DNA is TGTGCCAGCAGCTTGTGGGATGAGCAGTTCTTC. Translating it yields CASSLWDEQFF. J is TRBJ2-1 and V is TRBV5-4; unclear D gene. There are 11 residues in the CDR3. Per the germline V gene, CDR1 is SGHNT and CDR2 is YYREEE (reference sequence). V dropped 1 base and J dropped 8 bases, with 4 bases sitting between them.

In DNA, the CDR3 is TGTGCCAGCATCGAACAGCGGAACTATGGCTACACCTTC. Translated, it gives CASIEQRNYGYTF. V gene TRBV28 combines with J gene TRBJ1-2, with unresolved D. V lost 7 bases and J 2 bases, leaving 11 bases between the germline ends. Germline lookup yields CDR1 MDHEN and CDR2 SYDVKM. This CDR3 comprises 13 residues.

A word on this clone: Its ends do not fully match the called genes, so a read error is possible. In the same sample, other DNA sequences code for this CDR3. The chain carries TRBV4-1 and TRBJ1-2, with D tentatively TRBD1 (5 bases). The CDR3 has 15 amino acids. CDR1 and CDR2 from the germline V gene are MGHRA and YSYEKL. The CDR3 DNA reads as TGCGCCAGCAGCCACGCCCGGGTGGAGAATGGGGCTCCACTATTC. Its translation is CASSHARVENGAPLF.

This clone was seen once. The chain links TRBV12-3 or TRBV12-4 to TRBJ2-7; D might be TRBD2 (6 bases). This CDR3 comprises 13 residues. V lost 3 bases, J lost 3 bases, and 9 bases lay in between. The CDR3 spells CASSLEGSYEQYF. The CDR3 DNA reads as TGTGCCAGCAGTTTGGAGGGAAGCTACGAGCAGTACTTC.

This chain joins TRBV18 and TRBJ1-1; the D is unclear. V was clipped by 3 bases and J by 0 bases, with 11 bases between them. CDR3 length equals 15 residues. The germline V gene encodes CDR1 KGHSH and CDR2 LQKENI. The CDR3 DNA reads as TGTGCCAGCTCACCCGGACTTATGATGAACACTGAAGCTTTCTTT. This encodes CASSPGLMMNTEAFF.

The gene calls are TRBV3-1 (or the pseudogene TRBV3-2) and TRBJ2-5; TRBD1 or TRBD2 may be the D gene (5 bases each). The CDR3 is made up of 14 amino acids. CDR1 LGHDT and CDR2 YNNKEL come from the germline V gene (reference sequence). V dropped 4 bases and J dropped 4 bases, with 13 bases sitting between them. CDR3 DNA sequence: TGTGCCAGCAGCCCCCGGGGCCCCATAGAGACCCAGTACTTC. It specifies CASSPRGPIETQYF.

This clone has a single count. This sequence joins TRBV19 and TRBJ2-3, with TRBD1 matching over 8 bases. The V and J ends lost 1 base and 5 bases, in that order; junction bases with no gene match: 5. CDR3 length: 15 residues. The V gene's germline CDR1 is LNHDA and CDR2 SQIVND (reference sequence). CDR3 loop: CASSIGGQGGDTQYF. The CDR3 bases are TGTGCCAGTAGTATAGGTGGACAGGGAGGAGATACGCAGTATTTT.

The rearrangement uses TRBV18 and TRBJ1-5; D is perhaps TRBD1 (5 bases). V lost 5 bases and J 2 bases, leaving 10 bases between the germline ends. There are 14 residues in the CDR3. The germline CDR1 and CDR2 sequences are KGHSH and LQKENI. CDR3: CASSSGNGNQPQHF. The CDR3 coding sequence is TGTGCCAGCTCATCAGGGAACGGCAATCAGCCCCAGCATTTT.

The chain uses TRBV7-3 and TRBJ2-2; no definite D call. The germline V and J ends were trimmed by 7 bases and 1 base, with 4 bases remaining between them. Germline V gene lookup returns CDR1 SGHTA and CDR2 FQGTGA. The CDR3 has 12 amino acids. The CDR3 sequence: CASKGNTGELFF. CDR3 nucleotide sequence: TGTGCCAGCAAAGGGAACACCGGGGAGCTGTTTTTT.

This clone is a singleton in its sample. J is TRBJ1-1 and V is TRBV2, with 7 bases aligning to TRBD1. Germline CDR1 is SNHLY and CDR2 is FYNNEI. V shed 1 base, J shed 5 bases, and the junction held 4 bases outside the gene matches. The CDR3 has 14 amino acids. Here the CDR3 reads CASSEGVRGTEAFF. The CDR3 DNA reads as TGTGCCAGCAGTGAAGGGGTCAGGGGGACTGAAGCTTTCTTT.

J is TRBJ2-5 and V is TRBV12-3 or TRBV12-4; D not resolved. Trimming removed 2 bases at V and 2 bases at J, with 6 bases between. The CDR3 spans 13 residues. In nucleotides, the CDR3 is TGTGCCAGCAGTTTATACGAGCAAGAGACCCAGTACTTC. Amino acid sequence: CASSLYEQETQYF.

Comment on this clone: At one end, the junction sequence differs from germline, possibly due to a read error. The V call is TRBV7-7, the J call TRBJ2-6; D is perhaps TRBD1 (5 bases). The CDR3 sequence is 18 residues long. Germline V lookup: CDR1 SSHAT, CDR2 FNYEAQ (reference sequence). The CDR3 DNA reads as TGTGCTAGCAGCTTGGGGCAGGCGCCCAGCTCTGGGGCCAACGTCCTGACTTTC. Its protein is CASSLGQAPSSGANVLTF.